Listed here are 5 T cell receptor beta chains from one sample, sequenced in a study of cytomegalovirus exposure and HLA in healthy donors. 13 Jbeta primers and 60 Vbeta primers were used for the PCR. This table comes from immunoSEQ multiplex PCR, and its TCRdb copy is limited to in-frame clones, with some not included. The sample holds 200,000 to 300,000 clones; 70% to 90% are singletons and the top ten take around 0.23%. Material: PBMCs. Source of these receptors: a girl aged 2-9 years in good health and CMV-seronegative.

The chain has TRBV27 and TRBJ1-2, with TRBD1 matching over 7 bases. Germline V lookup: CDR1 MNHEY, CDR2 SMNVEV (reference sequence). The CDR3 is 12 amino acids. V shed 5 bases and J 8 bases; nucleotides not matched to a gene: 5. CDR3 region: CASSPRTGGYTF. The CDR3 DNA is TGTGCCAGCAGTCCAAGGACAGGAGGCTACACCTTC.

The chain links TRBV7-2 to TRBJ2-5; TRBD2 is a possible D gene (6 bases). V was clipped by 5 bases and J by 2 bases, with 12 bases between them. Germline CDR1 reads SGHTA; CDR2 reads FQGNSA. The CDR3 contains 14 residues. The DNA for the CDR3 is TGTGCCAGCAGCACGGGACTCGCTCAAGAGACCCAGTACTTC. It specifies CASSTGLAQETQYF.

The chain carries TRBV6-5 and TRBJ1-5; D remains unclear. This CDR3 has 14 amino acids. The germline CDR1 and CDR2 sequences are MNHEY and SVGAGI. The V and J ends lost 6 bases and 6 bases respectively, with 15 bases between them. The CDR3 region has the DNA TGTGCCAGCAGGGGCCGGGGTAGAGGTCAGCCCCAGCATTTT. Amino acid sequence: CASRGRGRGQPQHF.

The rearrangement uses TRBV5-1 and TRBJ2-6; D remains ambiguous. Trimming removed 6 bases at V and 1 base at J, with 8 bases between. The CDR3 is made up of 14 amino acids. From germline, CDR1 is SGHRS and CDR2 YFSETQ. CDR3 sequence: CASTPLSGANVLTF. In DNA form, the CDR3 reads TGCGCCAGCACGCCCCTATCTGGGGCCAACGTCCTGACTTTC. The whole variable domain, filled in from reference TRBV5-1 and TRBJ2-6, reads KAGVTQTPRYLIKTRGQQVTLSCSPISGHRSVSWYQQTPGQGLQFLFEYFSETQRNKGNFPGRFSGRQFSNSRSEMNVSTLELGDSALYLCASTPLSGANVLTFGAGSRLTVL.

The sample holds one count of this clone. The CDR3 spells CASSTDRDAQPQHF. CDR3 nucleotide sequence: TGTGCCAGCAGTACCGACAGGGACGCTCAGCCCCAGCATTTT. The rearrangement joins TRBV6-5 to TRBJ1-5, with 7 bases aligning to TRBD1. Germline lookup yields CDR1 MNHEY and CDR2 SVGAGI. With 5 bases clipped from V and 6 bases from J, the junction kept 7 bases outside the gene matches. The CDR3 has 14 amino acids.